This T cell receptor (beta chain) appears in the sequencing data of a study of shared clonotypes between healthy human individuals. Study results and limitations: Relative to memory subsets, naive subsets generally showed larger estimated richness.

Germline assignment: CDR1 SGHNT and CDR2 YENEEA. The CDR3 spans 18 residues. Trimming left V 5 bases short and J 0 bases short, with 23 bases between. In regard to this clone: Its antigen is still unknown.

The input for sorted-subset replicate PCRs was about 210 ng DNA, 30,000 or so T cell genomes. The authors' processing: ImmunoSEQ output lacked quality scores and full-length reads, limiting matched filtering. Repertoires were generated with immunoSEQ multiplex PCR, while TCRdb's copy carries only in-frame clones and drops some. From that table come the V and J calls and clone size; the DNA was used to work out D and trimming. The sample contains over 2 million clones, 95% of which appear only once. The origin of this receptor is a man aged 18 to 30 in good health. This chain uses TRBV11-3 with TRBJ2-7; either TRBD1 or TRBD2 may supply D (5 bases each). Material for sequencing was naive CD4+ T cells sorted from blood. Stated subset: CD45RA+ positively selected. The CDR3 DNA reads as TGTGCCAGCAGCCGACGGGGCCCTGAGCGCCGAAGCTCCTACGAGCAGTACTTC. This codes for CASSRRGPERRSSYEQYF.